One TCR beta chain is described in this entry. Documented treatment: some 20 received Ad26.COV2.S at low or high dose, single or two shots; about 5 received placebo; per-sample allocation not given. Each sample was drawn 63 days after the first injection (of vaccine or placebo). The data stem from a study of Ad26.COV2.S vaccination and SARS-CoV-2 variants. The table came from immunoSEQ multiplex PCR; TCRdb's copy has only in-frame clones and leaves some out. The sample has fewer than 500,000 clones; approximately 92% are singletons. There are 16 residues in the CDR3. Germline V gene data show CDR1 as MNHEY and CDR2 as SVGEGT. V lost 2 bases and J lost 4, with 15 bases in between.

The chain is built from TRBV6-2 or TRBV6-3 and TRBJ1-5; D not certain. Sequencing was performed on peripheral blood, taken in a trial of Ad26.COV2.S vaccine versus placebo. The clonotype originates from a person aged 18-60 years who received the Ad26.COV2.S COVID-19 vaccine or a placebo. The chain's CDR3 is CASSYGVLGKNQPQHF. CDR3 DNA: TGTGCCAGCAGTTACGGGGTTTTGGGAAAAAATCAGCCCCAGCATTTT.